This T cell receptor (beta chain) emerged from a study of long-term antiretroviral therapy in people with HIV. As for the study in general: There is a gap of about a decade between the earliest samples and the later 2015 immediate-ART recommendation. Study-wide results and limits: Blood dating 2004 to 2017 may reflect older ART regimens.

Remarks on this clone: Its antigen is not identified.

Between the trimmed V and J ends, which lost 3 bases and 8 bases, there was a span of 10 bases. This CDR3 comprises 12 residues. Germline CDR1 SNHLY, CDR2 FYNNEI. This was the immunoSEQ v3.0 assay at survey level. TCRdb's table, derived via immunoSEQ multiplex PCR, lists solely in-frame clones and lacks some. The repertoire holds roughly 20,000 clones, with 90% as singletons. Each specimen consisted of roughly 1-11 million cryopreserved PBMC prior to extraction of DNA. The sample was unsorted PBMCs, taken nearly 4.5 years before starting antiretroviral therapy. This receptor was taken from a woman under 40 with HIV. The chain couples TRBV2 to TRBJ1-2; D gene unclear. The CDR3 loop reads CASSESVRGYTF. The CDR3, as DNA: TGTGCCAGCAGTGAGAGTGTTCGGGGCTACACCTTC.